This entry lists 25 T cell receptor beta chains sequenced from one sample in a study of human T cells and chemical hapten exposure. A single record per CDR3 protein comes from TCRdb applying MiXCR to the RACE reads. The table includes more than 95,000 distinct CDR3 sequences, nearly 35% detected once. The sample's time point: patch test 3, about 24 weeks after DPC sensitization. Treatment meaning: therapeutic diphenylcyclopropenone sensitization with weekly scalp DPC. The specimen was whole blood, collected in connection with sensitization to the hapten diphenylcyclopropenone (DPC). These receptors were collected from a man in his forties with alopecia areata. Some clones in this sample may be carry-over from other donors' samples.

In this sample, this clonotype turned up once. CDR3 DNA sequence: TGTGCCAGCAGCCAAGTTCAAACCGGGGAGCTGTTTTTT. Translating it yields CASSQVQTGELFF. This rearrangement joins TRBV3-1 to TRBJ2-2; D not resolved. There are 13 residues in the CDR3. V lost 1 base and J lost 5, with 5 bases in between. The V gene's germline CDR1 is LGHDT and CDR2 YNNKEL (reference sequence). The variable domain in full, with the rest retrieved from reference TRBV3-1 and TRBJ2-2, is DTAVSQTPKYLVTQMGNDKSIKCEQNLGHDTMYWYKQDSKKFLKIMFSYNNKELIINETVPNRFSPKSPDKAHLNLHINSLELGDSAVYFCASSQVQTGELFFGEGSRLTVL.

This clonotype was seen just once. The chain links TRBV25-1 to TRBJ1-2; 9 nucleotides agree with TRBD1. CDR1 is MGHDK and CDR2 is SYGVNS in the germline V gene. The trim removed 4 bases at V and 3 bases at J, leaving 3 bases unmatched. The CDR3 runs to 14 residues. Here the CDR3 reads CASSVGTGYYGYTF. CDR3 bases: TGTGCCAGCAGTGTCGGGACAGGGTACTATGGCTACACCTTC.

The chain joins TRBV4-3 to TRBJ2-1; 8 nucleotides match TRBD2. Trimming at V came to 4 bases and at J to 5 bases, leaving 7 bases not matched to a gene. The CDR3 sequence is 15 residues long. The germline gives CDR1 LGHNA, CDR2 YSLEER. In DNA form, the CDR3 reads TGCGCCAGCAGCCTCCTAGCGGGCAGAAACAATGAGCAGTTCTTC. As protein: CASSLLAGRNNEQFF.

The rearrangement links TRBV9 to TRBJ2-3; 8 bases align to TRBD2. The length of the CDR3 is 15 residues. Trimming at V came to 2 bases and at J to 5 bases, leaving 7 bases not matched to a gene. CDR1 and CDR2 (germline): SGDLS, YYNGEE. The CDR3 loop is CASSVSGKGGDTQYF. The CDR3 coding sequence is TGTGCCAGCAGCGTTAGCGGGAAAGGCGGAGATACGCAGTATTTT.

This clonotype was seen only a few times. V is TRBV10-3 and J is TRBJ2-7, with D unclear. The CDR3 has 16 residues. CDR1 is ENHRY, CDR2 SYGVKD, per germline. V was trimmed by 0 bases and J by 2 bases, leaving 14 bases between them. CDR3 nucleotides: TGTGCCATCAGTGAGTCAGTCAGGCCTGAAGCCTACGAGCAGTACGTC. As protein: CAISESVRPEAYEQYV.

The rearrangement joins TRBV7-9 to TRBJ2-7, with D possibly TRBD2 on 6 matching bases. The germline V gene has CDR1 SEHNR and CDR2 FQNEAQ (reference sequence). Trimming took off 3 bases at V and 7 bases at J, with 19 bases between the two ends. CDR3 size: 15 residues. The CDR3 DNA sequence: TGTGCCAGCAGCTTTGGGCAGGCGGGGCAGGGAGAGCAGTACGTC. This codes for CASSFGQAGQGEQYV.

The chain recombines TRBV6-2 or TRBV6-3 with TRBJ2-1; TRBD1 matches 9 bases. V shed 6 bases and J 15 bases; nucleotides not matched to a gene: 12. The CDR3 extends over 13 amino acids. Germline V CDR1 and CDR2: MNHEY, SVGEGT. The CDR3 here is CASRWLDRGIPFF. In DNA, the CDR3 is TGTGCCAGCAGATGGCTGGACAGGGGAATTCCGTTCTTC.

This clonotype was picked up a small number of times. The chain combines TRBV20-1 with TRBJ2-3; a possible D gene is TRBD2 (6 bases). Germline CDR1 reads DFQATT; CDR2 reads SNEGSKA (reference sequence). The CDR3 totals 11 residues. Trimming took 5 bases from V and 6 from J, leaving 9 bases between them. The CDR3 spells CSAASADTQYF. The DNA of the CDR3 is TGCAGTGCTGCTAGCGCGGATACGCAGTATTTT.

CDR3 nucleotide sequence: TGTGCCAGCAGTTTCTCAGGGACAGGGTCGAACTACGAGCAGTACTTC. Residues: CASSFSGTGSNYEQYF. J is TRBJ2-7 and V is TRBV28; 9 nucleotides agree with TRBD1. The V and J ends lost 3 bases and 3 bases, in that order; junction bases with no gene match: 9. The germline V gene has CDR1 MDHEN and CDR2 SYDVKM. CDR3 size: 16 residues.

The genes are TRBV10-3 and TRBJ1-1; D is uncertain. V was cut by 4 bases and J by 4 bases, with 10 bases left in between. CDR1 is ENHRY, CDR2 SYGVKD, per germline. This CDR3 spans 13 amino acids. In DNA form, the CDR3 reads TGTGCCATCAGTGGGAGGGATGGCACTGAAGCTTTCTTT. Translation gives CAISGRDGTEAFF.

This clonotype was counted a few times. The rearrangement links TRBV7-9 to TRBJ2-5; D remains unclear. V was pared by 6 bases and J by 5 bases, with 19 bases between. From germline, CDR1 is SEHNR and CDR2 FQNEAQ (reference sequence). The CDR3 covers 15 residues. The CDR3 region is CASSSPGPLGETQYF. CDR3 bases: TGTGCCAGCAGTTCACCGGGCCCCCTGGGGGAGACCCAGTACTTC.

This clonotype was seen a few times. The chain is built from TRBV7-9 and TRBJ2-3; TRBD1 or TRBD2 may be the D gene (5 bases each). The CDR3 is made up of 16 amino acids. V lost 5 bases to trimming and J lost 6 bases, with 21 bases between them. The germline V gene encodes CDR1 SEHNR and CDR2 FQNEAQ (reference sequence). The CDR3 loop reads CASSPTKGTSHDTQYF. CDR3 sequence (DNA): TGTGCCAGCAGCCCAACTAAGGGGACCTCCCACGATACGCAGTATTTT.

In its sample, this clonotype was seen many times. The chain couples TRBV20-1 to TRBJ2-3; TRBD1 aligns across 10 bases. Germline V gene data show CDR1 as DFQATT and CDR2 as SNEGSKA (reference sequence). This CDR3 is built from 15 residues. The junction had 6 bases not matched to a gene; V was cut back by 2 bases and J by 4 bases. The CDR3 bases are TGCAGTGCTAGACCGGGACAGGGGAGGGCAGATACGCAGTATTTT. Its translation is CSARPGQGRADTQYF.

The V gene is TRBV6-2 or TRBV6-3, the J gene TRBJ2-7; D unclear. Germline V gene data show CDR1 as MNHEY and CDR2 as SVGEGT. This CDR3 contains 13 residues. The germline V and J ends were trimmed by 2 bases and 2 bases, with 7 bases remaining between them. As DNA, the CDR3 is TGTGCCAGCAGTTACGGTAGGACCTACGAGCAGTACGTC. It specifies CASSYGRTYEQYV.

In DNA, the CDR3 is TGTGCCACCAGTGACCACTTGGGGAGCGGGGCGAACACCGGGGAGCTGTTTTTT. It specifies CATSDHLGSGANTGELFF. The rearrangement joins TRBV24-1 to TRBJ2-2; 7 positions agree with TRBD2. Germline V gene data show CDR1 as KGHDR and CDR2 as SFDVKD. CDR3 length: 18 residues. Trimming at V came to 4 bases and at J to 0 bases, leaving 10 bases not matched to a gene.

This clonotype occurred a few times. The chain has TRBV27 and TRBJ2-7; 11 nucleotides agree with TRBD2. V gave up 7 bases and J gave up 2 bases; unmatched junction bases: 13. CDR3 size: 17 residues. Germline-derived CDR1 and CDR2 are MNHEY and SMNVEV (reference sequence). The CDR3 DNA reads TGTGCCAGCATGACTAGCGGGATGTTGAGGACAGCCTACGAGCAGTACTTC. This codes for CASMTSGMLRTAYEQYF.

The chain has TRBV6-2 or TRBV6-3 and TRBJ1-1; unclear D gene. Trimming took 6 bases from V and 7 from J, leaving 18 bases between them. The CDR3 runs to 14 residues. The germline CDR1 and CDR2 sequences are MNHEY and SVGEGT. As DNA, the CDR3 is TGTGCCAGCAGGACCCTTCGGCTGTTAGTTGAAGCTTTCTTT. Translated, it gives CASRTLRLLVEAFF.

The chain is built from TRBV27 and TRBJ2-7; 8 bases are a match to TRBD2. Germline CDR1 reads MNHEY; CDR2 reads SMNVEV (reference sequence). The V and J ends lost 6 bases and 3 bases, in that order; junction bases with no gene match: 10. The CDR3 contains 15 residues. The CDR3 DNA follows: TGTGCCAGCAGCCCTACCAGCGGGAGAAGCTACGAGCAGTACGTC. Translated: CASSPTSGRSYEQYV.

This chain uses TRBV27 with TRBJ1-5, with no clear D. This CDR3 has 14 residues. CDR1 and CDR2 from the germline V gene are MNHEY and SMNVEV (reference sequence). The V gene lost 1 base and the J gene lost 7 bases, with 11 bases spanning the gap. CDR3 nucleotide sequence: TGTGCCAGCAGTTTATGGGGAGTTGGGCAGCCCCAGCATTTT. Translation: CASSLWGVGQPQHF.

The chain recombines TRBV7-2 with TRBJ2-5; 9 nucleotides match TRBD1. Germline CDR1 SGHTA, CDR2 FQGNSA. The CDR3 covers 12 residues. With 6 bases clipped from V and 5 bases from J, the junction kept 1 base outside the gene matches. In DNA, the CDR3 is TGTGCCAGCAGAGGGACAGGGGAGACCCAGTACTTC. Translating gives CASRGTGETQYF.

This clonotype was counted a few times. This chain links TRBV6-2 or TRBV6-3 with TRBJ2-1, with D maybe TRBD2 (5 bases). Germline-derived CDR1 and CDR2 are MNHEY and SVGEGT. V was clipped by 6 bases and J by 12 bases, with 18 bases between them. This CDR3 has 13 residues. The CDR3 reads CASSTMEVRGQFF. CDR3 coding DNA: TGTGCCAGCAGCACCATGGAGGTTCGGGGGCAGTTCTTC.

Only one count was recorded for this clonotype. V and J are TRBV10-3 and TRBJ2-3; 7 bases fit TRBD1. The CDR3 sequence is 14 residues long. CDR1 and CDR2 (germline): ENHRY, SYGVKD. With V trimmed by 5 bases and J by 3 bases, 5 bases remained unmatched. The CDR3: CAISTGERTDTQYF. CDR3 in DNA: TGTGCCATCAGTACAGGGGAGAGAACAGATACGCAGTATTTT.

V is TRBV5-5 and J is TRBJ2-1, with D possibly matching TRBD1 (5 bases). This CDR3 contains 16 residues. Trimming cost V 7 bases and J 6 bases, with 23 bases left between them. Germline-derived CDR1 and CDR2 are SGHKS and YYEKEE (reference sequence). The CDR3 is CASLLGHRNGPNEQFF. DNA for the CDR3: TGTGCCAGCCTATTGGGGCACAGGAATGGCCCCAATGAGCAGTTCTTC.

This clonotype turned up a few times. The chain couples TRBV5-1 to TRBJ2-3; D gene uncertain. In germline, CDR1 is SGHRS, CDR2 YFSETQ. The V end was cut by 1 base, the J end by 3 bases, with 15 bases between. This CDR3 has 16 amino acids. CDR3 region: CASSLISGGVTDTQYF. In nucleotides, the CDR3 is TGCGCCAGCAGCTTGATTAGTGGCGGAGTGACAGATACGCAGTATTTT.

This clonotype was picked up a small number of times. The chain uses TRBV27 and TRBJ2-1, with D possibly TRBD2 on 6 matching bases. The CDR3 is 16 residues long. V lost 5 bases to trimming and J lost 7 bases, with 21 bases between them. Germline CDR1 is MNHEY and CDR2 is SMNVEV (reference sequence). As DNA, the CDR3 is TGTGCCAGCAGTCGACCCGGGACTCCGATGGGGAATGAGCAGTTCTTC. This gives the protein CASSRPGTPMGNEQFF.